The TCR beta chain under discussion was sequenced for a study of post-analysis software for immune sequencing data. About the research overall: Relapsing-remitting, secondary progressive and progressive-relapsing multiple sclerosis were all included among the disease courses. Study-level points and caveats: About five TRBV segments appeared more often in patients than in controls, and TRBV5-6, TRBV5-1 and TRBV20-1 were among these.

This clonotype has just a few counts. The antigen remains unidentified. Each TCR beta cDNA library carried unique molecular identifiers. The yield from approximately 1 to 10 million T cells was 500,000 or so cDNA molecules in total. One entry per CDR3 protein, called by TCRdb with MiXCR from the PCR reads. The table records about 500,000 distinct CDR3 sequences, around 40% of them present only once. The V end lost 4 bases, the J end lost 9 bases, and 12 bases lay between the germline ends. CDR3 length: 12 amino acids. CDR1 is SGHRS, CDR2 YFSETQ, per germline. The sequence came from a girl between 5 and 17 years old with multiple sclerosis. The V and J genes are TRBV5-1 and TRBJ2-3; no definite D call. The specimen sequenced was blood. The DNA for the CDR3 is TGCGCCAGCAGCGACCCGAGTTCGACGCAGTATTTT. This sequence encodes CASSDPSSTQYF.